The next 23 T cell receptor beta chains were all read from a single sample in a study of OX40 agonist ivuxolimab in advanced cancers. Produced via immunoSEQ multiplex PCR; TCRdb's table is partial and in-frame only. This table has 60,000 to 100,000 clones, roughly 80% appearing once. Sequencing was performed on CD4+ or CD8+ T cells sorted from blood, taken in a trial of the OX40 agonist ivuxolimab. The source of these receptors is an adult with an advanced solid tumor such as melanoma, head and neck, liver or kidney cancer.

V usage is TRBV2 and J usage is TRBJ2-7; the D gene is possibly TRBD1 (6 bases). V dropped 7 bases and J dropped 5 bases, with 15 bases sitting between them. The CDR3 extends over 13 amino acids. The V gene's germline CDR1 is SNHLY and CDR2 FYNNEI. CDR3 in amino acids: CASTRDTTDEQYF. The CDR3 nucleotides read TGTGCCAGCACCCGGGACACTACAGACGAGCAGTACTTC.

The sample holds a few counts of this clone. The chain uses TRBV7-6 and TRBJ1-6; D not resolved. The ends were cut back, 0 bases at V and 5 bases at J, with 2 bases in the middle. CDR1 and CDR2 (germline): SGHVS, FNYEAQ. The CDR3 loop spans 13 amino acids. The CDR3 spells CASSLANNSPLHF. In DNA, the CDR3 is TGTGCCAGCAGCTTAGCGAATAATTCACCCCTCCACTTT.

The V and J genes are TRBV27 and TRBJ1-6; 7 bases align to TRBD1. Trimming took 3 bases from V and 4 from J; bases not matched to a gene: 6. The CDR3 has 16 amino acids. Germline CDR1 and CDR2: MNHEY and SMNVEV (reference sequence). DNA for the CDR3: TGTGCCAGCAGTTTCGAGGGGGCGGAATATAATTCACCCCTCCACTTT. Residues: CASSFEGAEYNSPLHF.

The gene calls are TRBV6-1 and TRBJ2-2; no clear D. Trimming cost V 3 bases and J 1 base, with 9 bases left between them. The CDR3 is 15 amino acids. Germline CDR1 reads MNHNS; CDR2 reads SASEGT. This CDR3 reads CASSDQAENTGELFF. The DNA for the CDR3 is TGTGCCAGCAGTGACCAGGCAGAGAACACCGGGGAGCTGTTTTTT.

The V and J genes are TRBV30 and TRBJ2-7; possible D gene TRBD1, 5 bases. The V end was cut by 2 bases, the J end by 2 bases, with 13 bases between. The germline V gene encodes CDR1 GTSNPN and CDR2 SVGIG (reference sequence). There are 14 residues in the CDR3. The CDR3 loop reads CAWSPIDSPYEQYF. CDR3 nucleotide sequence: TGTGCCTGGAGTCCGATCGACAGCCCCTACGAGCAGTACTTC.

The chain couples TRBV7-9 to TRBJ2-1; 7 positions match TRBD2. V lost 3 bases to trimming and J lost 9 bases; unmatched junction nucleotides: 5. The germline CDR1 and CDR2 sequences are SEHNR and FQNEAQ (reference sequence). The CDR3 is 13 residues long. The CDR3 sequence: CASSLAGEGEQFF. The CDR3 DNA sequence: TGTGCCAGCAGCTTGGCGGGAGAGGGTGAGCAGTTCTTC. The full variable domain, in which reference TRBV7-9 and TRBJ2-1 provide the parts outside the CDR3, is DTGVSQNPRHKITKRGQNVTFRCDPISEHNRLYWYRQTLGQGPEFLTYFQNEAQLEKSRLLSDRFSAERPKGSFSTLEIQRTEQGDSAMYLCASSLAGEGEQFFGPGTRLTVL.

V and J are TRBV19 and TRBJ2-7; no firm D call. Trimming took 5 bases from V and 2 from J, leaving 13 bases between them. Germline assignment: CDR1 LNHDA and CDR2 SQIVND (reference sequence). The CDR3 length is 14 residues. The CDR3 coding sequence is TGTGCCAGTAGTTCGGGTCAACCCACCTACGAGCAGTACTTC. Protein: CASSSGQPTYEQYF.

This rearrangement joins TRBV6-5 to TRBJ2-5; D may match TRBD1 or TRBD2 (6 bases each). The ends were cut back, 4 bases at V and 4 bases at J, with 19 bases in the middle. The germline V gene has CDR1 MNHEY and CDR2 SVGAGI. The CDR3 contains 16 residues. The CDR3 DNA reads as TGTGCCAGCAGTTCCCGGGGGCGGGTCCGTGGAGAGACCCAGTACTTC. Translation: CASSSRGRVRGETQYF.

V gene TRBV19 combines with J gene TRBJ2-7; no definite D call. Per the germline V gene, CDR1 is LNHDA and CDR2 is SQIVND (reference sequence). The CDR3 sequence is 14 residues long. V was cut by 4 bases and J by 3 bases, with 13 bases left in between. This CDR3 reads CASSRYSYDYEQYF. The CDR3 DNA reads TGTGCCAGTAGTAGGTACAGCTACGACTACGAGCAGTACTTC.

The rearrangement links TRBV5-1 to TRBJ2-6, with D uncertain. Trimming took 0 bases from V and 0 from J, leaving 7 bases between them. CDR3 size: 16 residues. Germline V gene sequence: CDR1 SGHRS, CDR2 YFSETQ. The CDR3: CASSLEVGSGANVLTF. DNA for the CDR3: TGCGCCAGCAGCTTGGAGGTGGGCTCTGGGGCCAACGTCCTGACTTTC.

The rearrangement uses TRBV5-1 and TRBJ2-1; maybe TRBD2 (6 bases). V shed 5 bases and J shed 8 bases, with 20 bases lying between them. The CDR3 loop spans 15 amino acids. CDR1 is SGHRS, CDR2 YFSETQ, per germline. This chain's CDR3 is CASSSAVGGDYEQFF. CDR3 DNA sequence: TGCGCCAGCAGTTCGGCAGTAGGAGGGGACTATGAGCAGTTCTTC.

This rearrangement joins TRBV5-8 to TRBJ1-4; 10 bases line up with TRBD1. The length of the CDR3 is 15 residues. The V and J ends lost 3 bases and 7 bases, in that order; junction bases with no gene match: 6. Germline V gene lookup returns CDR1 SGHTS and CDR2 YDEGEE. Here the CDR3 DNA reads TGTGCCAGCAGCTCACCGGGACAGGGGACTGAAAAACTGTTTTTT. The encoded protein is CASSSPGQGTEKLFF.

This rearrangement joins TRBV19 to TRBJ2-5; 7 bases are a match to TRBD2. CDR3 length: 16 amino acids. After removal of 5 bases from V and 5 bases from J, the junction contained 14 bases not matched to a gene. Germline CDR1 reads LNHDA; CDR2 reads SQIVND (reference sequence). CDR3 residues: CASSRMGGGPRETQYF. The CDR3 coding sequence is TGTGCCAGTAGTCGGATGGGGGGAGGGCCTCGGGAGACCCAGTACTTC.

V and J are TRBV30 and TRBJ1-1; possibly TRBD1 for D (5 bases). The CDR3 spans 12 residues. The germline CDR1 and CDR2 sequences are GTSNPN and SVGIG (reference sequence). The V and J ends lost 4 bases and 4 bases respectively, with 10 bases between them. The CDR3, as DNA: TGTGCCTGGACAGGGTCGGGCACTGAAGCTTTCTTT. This codes for CAWTGSGTEAFF.

This chain uses TRBV30 with TRBJ2-1, with 12 bases fitting TRBD2. V shed 2 bases, J shed 6 bases, and the junction held 11 bases outside the gene matches. Germline lookup yields CDR1 GTSNPN and CDR2 SVGIG (reference sequence). CDR3 length: 17 amino acids. The CDR3 DNA sequence: TGTGCCTGGAGTTCCCTTCGACTAGCGGGAGAAGGCAATGAGCAGTTCTTC. It yields the protein CAWSSLRLAGEGNEQFF.

The V and J genes are TRBV29-1 and TRBJ2-1, with 9 bases fitting TRBD2. V lost 5 bases, J lost 3 bases, and 2 bases stayed unmatched. Per the germline V gene, CDR1 is SQVTM and CDR2 is ANQGSEA. This CDR3 region has 13 residues. CDR3 in amino acids: CSVRAGGYNEQFF. CDR3 DNA: TGCAGCGTTCGAGCGGGAGGCTACAATGAGCAGTTCTTC.

This clone has just one count. The chain recombines TRBV29-1 with TRBJ1-2, with a weak D call TRBD1 (5 bases). V was trimmed by 0 bases and J by 8 bases, leaving 19 bases between them. Germline CDR1 is SQVTM and CDR2 is ANQGSEA. This CDR3 has 15 amino acids. The DNA of the CDR3 is TGCAGCGTTGAAGATATGGGGCAACGAAGTAACGGCTACACCTTC. It yields the protein CSVEDMGQRSNGYTF.

The chain has TRBV7-2 and TRBJ2-7; a possible D gene is TRBD2 (5 bases). The germline V gene has CDR1 SGHTA and CDR2 FQGNSA. This CDR3 is built from 13 residues. Deletions cut 5 bases from V and 3 bases from J, with 11 bases between. The CDR3 DNA reads as TGTGCCAGCAGCCCTGGACGGGACTACGAGCAGTACTTC. It encodes CASSPGRDYEQYF.

This clone was observed a handful of times. V usage is TRBV5-1 and J usage is TRBJ1-4; 8 positions agree with TRBD1. The CDR3 loop spans 15 amino acids. CDR1 is SGHRS and CDR2 is YFSETQ in the germline V gene. The junction had 3 bases not matched to a gene; V was cut back by 0 bases and J by 5 bases. CDR3 nucleotide sequence: TGCGCCAGCAGCTTGGAAGGACAGGGAAATGAAAAACTGTTTTTT. Its translation is CASSLEGQGNEKLFF. Full variable domain (rest looked up from reference TRBV5-1 and TRBJ1-4): KAGVTQTPRYLIKTRGQQVTLSCSPISGHRSVSWYQQTPGQGLQFLFEYFSETQRNKGNFPGRFSGRQFSNSRSEMNVSTLELGDSALYLCASSLEGQGNEKLFFGSGTQLSVL.

This rearrangement joins TRBV5-1 to TRBJ1-2, with 10 bases matching TRBD1. V gave up 4 bases and J gave up 0 bases; unmatched junction bases: 9. Germline CDR1 and CDR2: SGHRS and YFSETQ. The CDR3 extends over 17 amino acids. CDR3 protein: CASSQGTGELANYGYTF. CDR3 nucleotides: TGCGCCAGCAGCCAGGGGACAGGGGAGTTAGCTAACTATGGCTACACCTTC.

V is TRBV9 and J is TRBJ2-2, with unresolved D. The CDR3 length is 16 residues. V lost 0 bases and J lost 7, with 16 bases in between. Germline lookup yields CDR1 SGDLS and CDR2 YYNGEE. As DNA, the CDR3 is TGTGCCAGCAGCGTAGGTCGGATGCTTCTAGGCGGGGAGCTGTTTTTT. Protein sequence: CASSVGRMLLGGELFF.

This clone was observed a handful of times. The chain is built from TRBV29-1 and TRBJ2-2; D gene unclear. The germline V and J ends were trimmed by 3 bases and 10 bases, with 12 bases remaining between them. The germline gives CDR1 SQVTM, CDR2 ANQGSEA. The length of the CDR3 is 12 residues. DNA for the CDR3: TGCAGCGTTGAGGGCCGCCCGAAGGAGCTGTTTTTT. Amino acid sequence: CSVEGRPKELFF.

The rearrangement links TRBV12-5 to TRBJ2-3; 8 positions match TRBD1. The germline gives CDR1 LGHNT, CDR2 FRNRAP. The CDR3 runs 15 residues. Trimming removed 2 bases from V and 6 bases from J; junction bases left unmatched: 7. The CDR3 DNA reads TGTGCTAGTGGTTTGTACGGACAGGGACGCGATACGCAGTATTTT. Protein sequence: CASGLYGQGRDTQYF. The whole variable domain, filled in from reference TRBV12-5 and TRBJ2-3, reads DARVTQTPRHKVTEMGQEVTMRCQPILGHNTVFWYRQTMMQGLELLAYFRNRAPLDDSGMPKDRFSAEMPDATLATLKIQPSEPRDSAVYFCASGLYGQGRDTQYFGPGTRLTVL.